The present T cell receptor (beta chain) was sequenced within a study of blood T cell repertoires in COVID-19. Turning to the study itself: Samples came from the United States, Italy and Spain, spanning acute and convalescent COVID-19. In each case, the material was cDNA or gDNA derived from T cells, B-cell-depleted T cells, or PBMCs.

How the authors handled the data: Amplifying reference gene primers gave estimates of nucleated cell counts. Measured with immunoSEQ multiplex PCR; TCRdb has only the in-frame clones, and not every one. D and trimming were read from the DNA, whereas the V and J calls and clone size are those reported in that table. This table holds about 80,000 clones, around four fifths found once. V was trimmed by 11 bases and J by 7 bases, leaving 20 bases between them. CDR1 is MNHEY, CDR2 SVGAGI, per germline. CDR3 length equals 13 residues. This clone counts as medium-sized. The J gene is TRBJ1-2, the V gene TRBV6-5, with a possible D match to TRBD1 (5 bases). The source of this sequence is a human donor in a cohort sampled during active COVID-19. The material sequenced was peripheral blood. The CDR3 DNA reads TGTGCCGCAGCAAAACTTCAGGGTACTGGCTACACCTTC. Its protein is CAAAKLQGTGYTF.